This record covers a single T cell receptor (beta chain). Its antigen is currently not known. No base-level quality is on record; no much larger clone is a single base apart. Libraries were constructed by 5' RACE. The instrument given in TCRdb is Illumina HiSeq 2500. The second PCR ran for roughly 6 to 11 cycles and used a J-beta primer mix along with a sample-barcoded 5' primer. A unique molecular identifier was introduced onto each TCR beta cDNA molecule by a template-switch 5' adaptor carrying 12 random nucleotides. Each sample yielded at least 2.5 million CDR3-containing paired-end reads. The Mint cDNA synthesis kit, primed by a TRBC-specific oligonucleotide, was used to synthesize first-strand cDNA from all RNA. All cDNA was treated with uracil-DNA glycosylase and then went through a first 18-cycle PCR with the universal primers M1SS and BC2_uni_R. As for how the authors treated the data: Normalization of each sample was performed by random selection of 1 million high-quality reads, each carrying a distinct molecular identifier. Reads sharing molecular identifiers were discarded rather than binned into consensus sequences. MiTCR, set to a Q25 quality threshold and the strictest error-elimination algorithm, was used for CDR3 identification, clonotype clustering and error correction. Lower-bound total TCR beta diversity was estimated with a nonparametric unseen species model using Euler transformation. In-frame beta chains were kept once TCRdb had trimmed the public reads at Q25 with fastp and called clones with MiXCR. Each CDR3 protein gets just one entry, which takes the most common genes and DNA from the rows behind it. TCRdb's processing, not the authors', yielded these V and J calls. The sample table records fewer than 1,000,000 distinct CDR3 sequences; 35% to 50% of these occur just once. The ten largest account for 15% to 20% of the sample.

The sample originates from a study of blood T cells in healthy people across ages (dated by TCRdb to the mid-2010s). About the investigation overall: In model experiments, template switching captured roughly one uniquely barcoded TCR beta cDNA molecule for every two T cells. To track age-related changes in TCR beta repertoire diversity, the study relied on deep sequencing normalized with unique cDNA molecular identifiers. The donors were split into four age groups: young (average about 15 years), middle-aged (39), aged (roughly 68) and long-lived (82). To avoid experimental bias, donors of different ages were distributed randomly across sequencing lanes. Two additional independent replicas of 1 million unique cDNA reads from the same blood draw were analyzed for two donors (one aged 18 to 30 and one aged 80 or older).

The approximately 39 donors, aged roughly 6 to 100 years, were systemically healthy Caucasian individuals from Russia. Approximately 10 milliliters of peripheral blood were collected from each donor into EDTA-treated Vacutainer tubes. Ficoll-Paque density-gradient centrifugation was used to isolate PBMCs, with at least 6 million obtained per sample. Total RNA, at least 5 micrograms per sample, was extracted from PBMCs with Trizol reagent. The percentages of naive CD45RAhigh/CD27high T cells were determined by flow cytometry on a PBMC aliquot from every donor. On the study overall, not on this receptor specifically: Estimates of total diversity based on one million sequenced T cells were regarded as lower bounds and as underestimates. There was a strong correlation between observed TCR beta diversity and the percentage of naive T cells measured by flow cytometry. Conclusive comparison of naive and antigen-experienced compartments was prevented by the profiling of bulk unsorted PBMCs. As age increased, observed TCR beta diversity per million T cells dropped in a roughly linear way, and a significant reduction was already evident by age about 40. Donor CMV infection status was unknown, potentially confounding age-related changes in expanded clonotypes. Compared with the aged group, the long-lived group had more naive CD4+ T cells, fewer expanded clones and increased TCR diversity, suggesting age selection.

The TCR originated in an elderly man in good health. Sequencing input: blood.

The nucleotides read TGTGCCAGCAGCTCGGAGGGACAGGGCTACGAGCAGTACTTC. The encoded protein is CASSSEGQGYEQYF. The chain joins TRBV11-2 to TRBJ2-7; 9 of the junction bases match TRBD1. Sequences SGHAT (CDR1) and FQNNGV (CDR2) are obtained from the germline V gene. For this chain, trimming is 4 bases at the V end and 3 bases at the J end, and the number of junction bases without a gene match is 4. From its cysteine to its phenylalanine, the CDR3 spans 14 amino acids. Only the CDR3 DNA stays, 42 bases, in frame from base 1.